Described below is a single TCR beta chain sequence and its context. The antigen it recognizes is unknown. No base-level quality is on record; no much larger clone is a single base apart. Samples from volunteer blood donors who had recovered from COVID-19 were contributed by a second Seattle source. Each collaborating institution followed its own protocols to collect whole blood in K2EDTA tubes. For TCRbeta analysis, collaborators shipped samples as frozen whole blood, isolated PBMCs, or DNA extracted from either of those sample types. This specimen comes from a study of blood T cell repertoires in COVID-19 (dated by TCRdb to 2020 to 2021). Regarding the study in general: Collaborator samples came from the United States, Italy and Spain and covered acute and convalescent phases of COVID-19. Nearly every sample came with metadata listing a de-identified subject ID, COVID-19 status, age in years and sex. The material from the prospective study consisted of cDNA or gDNA derived from T cells, B-cell-depleted T cells, or PBMCs. The repertoires were released in a freely available public database meant as a resource for research on the immune response to SARS-CoV-2. Deeply sampled blood TCRbeta repertoires from subjects exposed to, actively infected with, or recovered from COVID-19 were included in the dataset. Samples came from the ongoing ImmuneRACE study (first 160 participants) plus 1,254 subjects from 6 global collaborators. Where available, HLA class I and class II types were taken from metadata supplied by the sample provider and were not determined by assay-based typing.

Findings and caveats that apply to the study as a whole: The quantity of clinical and demographic metadata differed by source and by participant and was supplied without curation.

TCRbeta CDR3 regions were amplified from genomic DNA using the immunoSEQ Assay, a bias-controlled multiplex PCR. In the original analysis: Nucleated cell counts per sample were estimated from amplification of reference gene primers within the assay. To quantify the absolute abundance of each unique TCRbeta CDR3 rearrangement, sequence reads were collapsed and filtered. For each sample, productive Simpson clonality was calculated by taking the square root of Simpson's diversity index across productive rearrangements. This is the immuneACCESS table as TCRdb keeps it, with only in-frame sequences that have V and J called. A part of the clones is gone; compared with another copy, unresolved V genes explain less than half, and the rest is unexplained. Clone size and V and J calls were adopted from that table, with D and trimming inferred from the DNA. The sample contains 85,000 to 100,000 clones, 80% of them found a single time. The ten largest clones add up to approximately 8.7% of the sample.

Specimen: peripheral blood. This clonotype originated in a man over 45 who had recovered from COVID-19.

The nucleotides are TGCGCCAGCAGCCAAGATCAAGGGGTAGCGGCCAATGAGCAGTTCTTC. This codes for CASSQDQGVAANEQFF. The chain was built from TRBV4-3 and TRBJ2-1; the D gene is possibly TRBD2, with 6 bases matching. Including cysteine and phenylalanine, the CDR3 has 16 amino acids. The sequence is cut down to CDR3 DNA, 48 bases in frame from base 1. The germline V gene gives CDR1 as LGHNA and CDR2 as YSLEER. V is cut by 0 bases and J by 6 bases, and the space between the germline ends is 15 bases.